These 14 T cell receptor beta chains originate from one sample sequenced in a study of shared clonotypes between healthy human individuals. Repertoires were generated with immunoSEQ multiplex PCR, while TCRdb's copy carries only in-frame clones and drops some. The sample consists of about 2.4 million clones, 93% of them appearing once. Sequenced input: naive CD4+ T cells from PBMCs. Subset indicated: CD45RA+ positively selected. Receptor source: a man in his late teens or twenties in good health. Some clones in this sample may be carry-over from other donors' samples.

The gene calls are TRBV5-4 and TRBJ2-1; D remains unclear. The V end was cut by 0 bases, the J end by 7 bases, with 8 bases between. CDR1 is SGHNT and CDR2 is YYREEE in the germline V gene (reference sequence). CDR3 length equals 13 residues. CDR3 nucleotide sequence: TGTGCCAGCAGCTTGGTATCCGGGAATGAGCAGTTCTTC. Translation: CASSLVSGNEQFF.

The V call is TRBV28, the J call TRBJ2-7; no reliable D call. Trimming stripped 6 bases from V and 4 bases from J, with 19 bases between. Per the germline V gene, CDR1 is MDHEN and CDR2 is SYDVKM. The CDR3 spans 15 residues. The chain's CDR3 is CASSRPLVALYEQYF. The DNA of the CDR3 is TGTGCCAGCAGCCGCCCTCTCGTGGCCCTTTACGAGCAGTACTTC. Together with reference TRBV28 and TRBJ2-7, the CDR3 gives the full variable domain: DVKVTQSSRYLVKRTGEKVFLECVQDMDHENMFWYRQDPGLGLRLIYFSYDVKMKEKGDIPEGYSVSREKKERFSLILESASTNQTSMYLCASSRPLVALYEQYFGPGTRLTVT.

DNA of the CDR3: TGTGCCAGCAGCAGTAGTCTAGCGGGAGCTGATGAGCAGTTCTTC. The encoded protein is CASSSSLAGADEQFF. The rearrangement uses TRBV7-2 and TRBJ2-1; 10 bases fit TRBD2. Germline lookup yields CDR1 SGHTA and CDR2 FQGNSA. The length of the CDR3 is 15 residues. The trim removed 5 bases at V and 8 bases at J, leaving 9 bases unmatched.

This chain joins TRBV5-1 and TRBJ2-1; D perhaps matches TRBD1 (5 bases). The V end lost 2 bases, the J end lost 9 bases, and 18 bases lay between the germline ends. This CDR3 region has 15 residues. The V gene's germline CDR1 is SGHRS and CDR2 YFSETQ. CDR3 in amino acids: CASSFVANRQAEQFF. The CDR3 DNA follows: TGCGCCAGCAGCTTTGTGGCCAACAGGCAGGCTGAGCAGTTCTTC.

This clone was seen a single time. This chain joins TRBV27 and TRBJ1-5; maybe TRBD1 (5 bases). Trimming removed 7 bases at V and 2 bases at J, with 15 bases between. The CDR3 spans 15 residues. Germline CDR1 MNHEY, CDR2 SMNVEV (reference sequence). In DNA, the CDR3 is TGTGCCAGCAAGTTGGTTTCGGGGGGCAATCAGCCCCAGCATTTT. This codes for CASKLVSGGNQPQHF.

V gene TRBV9 combines with J gene TRBJ2-5; a possible D gene is TRBD1 (5 bases). The CDR3 has 13 residues. V shed 0 bases and J shed 9 bases, with 12 bases lying between them. The germline CDR1 and CDR2 sequences are SGDLS and YYNGEE. The DNA of the CDR3 is TGTGCCAGCAGCGTAGTGAATGGGGCCCCCCAGTACTTC. Its protein is CASSVVNGAPQYF.

This clone was seen more than once but under ten times. The rearrangement joins TRBV29-1 to TRBJ1-1; no reliable D call. The CDR3 is made up of 12 amino acids. V lost 7 bases, J lost 0 bases, and 9 bases lay in between. Looked up from germline, CDR1 is SQVTM and CDR2 is ANQGSEA. The CDR3 is CSADIMNTEAFF. The CDR3 DNA reads TGCAGCGCAGACATCATGAACACTGAAGCTTTCTTT.

The chain recombines TRBV7-9 with TRBJ1-1, with D perhaps matching TRBD1 (5 bases). The CDR3 spans 13 residues. Trimming pared 5 bases from V and 5 bases from J, leaving 12 bases between. Germline assignment: CDR1 SEHNR and CDR2 FQNEAQ (reference sequence). The CDR3 DNA is TGTGCCAGCAGCCCCAATGGGGGGACTGAAGCTTTCTTT. It yields the protein CASSPNGGTEAFF.

The J gene is TRBJ2-3, the V gene TRBV30; 9 bases align to TRBD2. After removal of 2 bases from V and 0 bases from J, the junction contained 6 bases not matched to a gene. CDR3 length: 16 residues. In germline, CDR1 is GTSNPN, CDR2 SVGIG (reference sequence). CDR3 loop: CAWSRLAVSSTDTQYF. The DNA of the CDR3 is TGTGCCTGGAGTCGACTAGCGGTCTCTAGCACAGATACGCAGTATTTT.

V is TRBV9 and J is TRBJ1-1, with 9 bases identical to TRBD1. The length of the CDR3 is 15 residues. Germline V gene sequence: CDR1 SGDLS, CDR2 YYNGEE. J was trimmed by 1 base and V by 3 bases; bases with no gene match: 4. Here the CDR3 reads CASSDDRGANTEAFF. CDR3 DNA: TGTGCCAGCAGCGACGACAGGGGGGCGAACACTGAAGCTTTCTTT.

The chain is built from TRBV28 and TRBJ2-1; 11 nucleotides match TRBD2. The CDR3 totals 14 residues. V gave up 7 bases and J gave up 7 bases; unmatched junction bases: 6. Germline V gene sequence: CDR1 MDHEN, CDR2 SYDVKM. Here the CDR3 DNA reads TGTGCCAGCATTAGTACTAGCGGGAGTAATGAGCAGTTCTTC. As protein: CASISTSGSNEQFF. Looking up the rest from reference TRBV28 and TRBJ2-1 gives the full variable domain: DVKVTQSSRYLVKRTGEKVFLECVQDMDHENMFWYRQDPGLGLRLIYFSYDVKMKEKGDIPEGYSVSREKKERFSLILESASTNQTSMYLCASISTSGSNEQFFGPGTRLTVL.

Of note for this clone: The identical CDR3 is also encoded by other nucleotide sequences in the sample. V is TRBV5-8 and J is TRBJ2-2, with 8 bases that match TRBD2. The V gene's germline CDR1 is SGHTS and CDR2 YDEGEE. The J segment lost 0 bases and the V segment lost 4 bases, leaving 5 bases of the junction unmatched. This CDR3 is built from 16 residues. The CDR3 loop reads CASSRTSGTNTGELFF. Here the CDR3 DNA reads TGTGCCAGCAGCCGCACTAGCGGAACGAACACCGGGGAGCTGTTTTTT.

The chain uses TRBV5-1 and TRBJ2-6, with a weak D call TRBD1 (5 bases). CDR1 SGHRS and CDR2 YFSETQ come from the germline V gene. The CDR3 sequence is 17 residues long. Trimming pared 0 bases from V and 0 bases from J, leaving 10 bases between. The CDR3 here is CASSLEPQGSGANVLTF. DNA for the CDR3: TGCGCCAGCAGCTTGGAACCTCAGGGCTCTGGGGCCAACGTCCTGACTTTC.

The V call is TRBV19, the J call TRBJ1-5; possible D gene TRBD1, 6 bases. Trimming left V 6 bases short and J 0 bases short, with 9 bases between. CDR3 length equals 14 residues. The germline V gene encodes CDR1 LNHDA and CDR2 SQIVND (reference sequence). CDR3 in DNA: TGTGCCAGTAGAACGACAGGTAGCAATCAGCCCCAGCATTTT. It encodes CASRTTGSNQPQHF.